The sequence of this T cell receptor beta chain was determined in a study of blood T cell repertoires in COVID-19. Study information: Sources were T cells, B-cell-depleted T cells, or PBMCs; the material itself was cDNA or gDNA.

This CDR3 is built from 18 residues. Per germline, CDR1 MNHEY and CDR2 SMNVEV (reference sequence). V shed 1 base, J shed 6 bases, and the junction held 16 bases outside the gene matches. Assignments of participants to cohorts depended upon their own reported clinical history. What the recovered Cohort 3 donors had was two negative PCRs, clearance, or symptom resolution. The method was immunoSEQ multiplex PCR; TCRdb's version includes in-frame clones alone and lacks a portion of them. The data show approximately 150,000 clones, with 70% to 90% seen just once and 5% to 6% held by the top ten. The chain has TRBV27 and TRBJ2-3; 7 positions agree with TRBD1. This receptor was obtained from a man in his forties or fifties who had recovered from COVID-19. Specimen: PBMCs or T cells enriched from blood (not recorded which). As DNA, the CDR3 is TGTGCCAGCAGTTTATTTGGGGCTGGGACAGCCGTTTTGGATACGCAGTATTTT. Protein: CASSLFGAGTAVLDTQYF.